These 9 T cell receptor beta chains were all obtained from the same sample, sequenced in a study of cytomegalovirus exposure and HLA in healthy donors. The PCR employed 60 Vbeta primers together with 13 Jbeta primers. Produced via immunoSEQ multiplex PCR; TCRdb's table is partial and in-frame only. The sample has over 85,000 clones; approximately 76% are singletons. The sequencing input was PBMCs. The receptors derive from a middle-aged man in good health and CMV-seronegative.

This sequence joins TRBV5-1 and TRBJ2-7; possible D gene TRBD1, 6 bases. There are 14 residues in the CDR3. Germline V gives CDR1 SGHRS, CDR2 YFSETQ. The V and J ends lost 0 bases and 3 bases respectively, with 10 bases between them. As DNA, the CDR3 is TGCGCCAGCAGCTTGGACAGGGCGGACTACGAGCAGTACTTC. Translation: CASSLDRADYEQYF.

J is TRBJ2-1 and V is TRBV4-3; TRBD1 matches 10 bases. Germline V gene sequence: CDR1 LGHNA, CDR2 YSLEER. Trimming cost V 3 bases and J 1 base; bases outside gene matches: 6. This CDR3 comprises 17 residues. The DNA for the CDR3 is TGCGCCAGCAGCCACCGCGGGACAGGGGTTTCCTACAATGAGCAGTTCTTC. The encoded protein is CASSHRGTGVSYNEQFF.

The CDR3 loop is CASSPISGGEPQYF. Here the CDR3 DNA reads TGTGCCAGCAGTCCGATTAGCGGGGGCGAGCCCCAGTACTTC. The V gene is TRBV6-5, the J gene TRBJ2-5; 9 nucleotides agree with TRBD2. CDR3 length: 14 amino acids. CDR1 and CDR2 (germline): MNHEY, SVGAGI. J lost 9 bases, V lost 5 bases, and 10 bases had no gene match.

The J gene is TRBJ2-3, the V gene TRBV18, with TRBD2 matching over 9 bases. The V segment lost 6 bases and the J segment 2 bases; nucleotides outside the gene matches: 12. This CDR3 contains 17 residues. Germline-derived CDR1 and CDR2 are KGHSH and LQKENI. CDR3 loop: CASSPLPLAGLTDTQYF. In DNA, the CDR3 is TGTGCCAGCTCCCCTCTCCCACTAGCGGGCCTCACAGATACGCAGTATTTT.

The V gene is TRBV19, the J gene TRBJ2-6, with D unclear. This CDR3 spans 14 amino acids. Germline CDR1 is LNHDA and CDR2 is SQIVND (reference sequence). The germline V and J ends were trimmed by 7 bases and 0 bases, with 7 bases remaining between them. CDR3 protein: CASIPGSGANVLTF. The DNA of the CDR3 is TGTGCCAGTATCCCCGGCTCTGGGGCCAACGTCCTGACTTTC. Using reference TRBV19 and TRBJ2-6 for the parts outside the CDR3, the full variable domain is DGGITQSPKYLFRKEGQNVTLSCEQNLNHDAMYWYRQDPGQGLRLIYYSQIVNDFQKGDIAEGYSVSREKKESFPLTVTSAQKNPTAFYLCASIPGSGANVLTFGAGSRLTVL.

This rearrangement joins TRBV5-4 to TRBJ2-1; the D gene is possibly TRBD2 (6 bases). Trimming removed 0 bases at V and 3 bases at J, with 10 bases between. CDR3 length equals 15 residues. CDR1 and CDR2 (germline): SGHNT, YYREEE (reference sequence). The CDR3 DNA reads TGTGCCAGCAGCTTGGTGGGAGGCCTCTACAATGAGCAGTTCTTC. Amino acid sequence: CASSLVGGLYNEQFF.

The DNA of the CDR3 is TGCGCCAGCATGTTGTCAGGCAGTACAAATGAGCAGTTCTTC. This sequence encodes CASMLSGSTNEQFF. The rearrangement links TRBV5-1 to TRBJ2-1; D is unclear. CDR3 length equals 14 residues. Germline CDR1 SGHRS, CDR2 YFSETQ. V was cut by 6 bases and J by 7 bases, with 17 bases left in between.

The chain combines TRBV9 with TRBJ1-2; TRBD1 aligns across 8 bases. Germline V gene sequence: CDR1 SGDLS, CDR2 YYNGEE. V dropped 0 bases and J dropped 3; count of bases not matched to a gene: 1. CDR3 size: 14 residues. This chain's CDR3 is CASSVEDRDYGYTF. The CDR3 DNA reads as TGTGCCAGCAGCGTAGAGGACAGGGACTATGGCTACACCTTC.

The rearrangement uses TRBV13 and TRBJ1-4; D remains unclear. Germline CDR1 PRHDT, CDR2 FYEKMQ (reference sequence). Trimming cost V 4 bases and J 10 bases, with 13 bases left between them. The CDR3 consists of 13 residues. The CDR3 region is CASSSGRMGKLFF. CDR3 in DNA: TGTGCCAGCAGCTCTGGGAGAATGGGAAAACTGTTTTTT.